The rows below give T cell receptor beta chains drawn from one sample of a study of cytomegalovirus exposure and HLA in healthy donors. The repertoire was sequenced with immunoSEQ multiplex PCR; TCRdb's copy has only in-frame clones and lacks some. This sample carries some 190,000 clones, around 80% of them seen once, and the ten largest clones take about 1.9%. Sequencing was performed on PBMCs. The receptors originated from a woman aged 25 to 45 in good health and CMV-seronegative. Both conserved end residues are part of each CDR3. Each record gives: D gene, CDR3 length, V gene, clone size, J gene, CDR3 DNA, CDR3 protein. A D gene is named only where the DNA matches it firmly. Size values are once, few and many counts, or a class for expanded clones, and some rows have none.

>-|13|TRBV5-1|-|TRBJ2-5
TGCGCCAGCAGCTTGGCCGAGCGGGAGACCCAGTACTTC
CASSLAERETQYF
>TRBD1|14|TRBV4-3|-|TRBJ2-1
TGCGCCAGCAGCTACAGGGGGCTTCTGAATGAGCAGTTCTTC
CASSYRGLLNEQFF
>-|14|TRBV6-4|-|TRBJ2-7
TGTGCCACTTTCCCGACGGAGGCCTGCTACGAGCAGTACTTC
CATFPTEACYEQYF
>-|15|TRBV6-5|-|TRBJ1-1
TGTGCCAGCAGTTACTCAGGCGGTGGTGGGACTGAAGCTTTCTTT
CASSYSGGGGTEAFF
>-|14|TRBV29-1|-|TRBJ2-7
TGCAGCGTTCCTCTCGCGACAGAGCCCTACGAGCAGTACTTC
CSVPLATEPYEQYF
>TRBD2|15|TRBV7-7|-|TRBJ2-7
TGTGCTAGCAGCTTAGCGCTAGGGACTACCTACGAGCAGTACTTC
CASSLALGTTYEQYF
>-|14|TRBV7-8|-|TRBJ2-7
TGTGCCAGCACCAACGGGGGTAGCACGTACGAGCAGTACTTC
CASTNGGSTYEQYF
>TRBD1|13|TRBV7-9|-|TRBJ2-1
TGTGCCAGCAGCTGGGACAGGGGGCACGAGCAGTTCTTC
CASSWDRGHEQFF
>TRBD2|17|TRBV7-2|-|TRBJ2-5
TGTGCCAGCAGCCCCGGAGTAGGGACTAGCTTGCAAGGGACCCAGTACTTC
CASSPGVGTSLQGTQYF
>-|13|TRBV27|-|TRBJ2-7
TGTGCCAGCAGTTTATCGGTCTCCTACGAGCAGTACTTC
CASSLSVSYEQYF
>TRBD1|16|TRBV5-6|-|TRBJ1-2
TGTGCCAGCAGCTTGGTGGACAGGGGGTTTGTGCAGGGCTACACCTTC
CASSLVDRGFVQGYTF
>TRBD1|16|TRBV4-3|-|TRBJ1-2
TGCGCCAGCAGCCAGGACCGGGACAGCCCTAACTATGGCTACACCTTC
CASSQDRDSPNYGYTF
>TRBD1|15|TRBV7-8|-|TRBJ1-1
TGTGCCAGCAGCCCAATTGCCCAGGGGGCTTCTGAAGCTTTCTTT
CASSPIAQGASEAFF
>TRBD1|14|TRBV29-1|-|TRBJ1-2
TGCAGCGTTGAATTCCCGCAGGGGGCGCAAGGCTACACCTTC
CSVEFPQGAQGYTF
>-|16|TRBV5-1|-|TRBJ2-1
TGCGCCAGCAGCTGGGGGCTGGGGGGGGACAACAATGAGCAGTTCTTC
CASSWGLGGDNNEQFF
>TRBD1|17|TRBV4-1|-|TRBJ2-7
TGCGCCAGCAGCCAAGGGCCCGCAGGGGGACGCTCCTACGAGCAGTACTTC
CASSQGPAGGRSYEQYF
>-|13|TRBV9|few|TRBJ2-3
TGTGCCAGCAGCGCGGGGGATACAGATACGCAGTATTTT
CASSAGDTDTQYF
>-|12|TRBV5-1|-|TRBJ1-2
TGCGCCAGCAGCTTAAAGGGGAATGGCTACACCTTC
CASSLKGNGYTF
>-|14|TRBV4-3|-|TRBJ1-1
TGCGCCAGCAGCCAAGACATTGAGTACACTGAAGCTTTCTTT
CASSQDIEYTEAFF
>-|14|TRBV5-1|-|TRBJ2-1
TGCGCCAGCGACAAGGGAGGGGGGGACAATGAGCAGTTCTTC
CASDKGGGDNEQFF
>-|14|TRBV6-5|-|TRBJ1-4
TGTGCCAGCAGTCCCAGGTTAACTAATGAAAAACTGTTTTTT
CASSPRLTNEKLFF
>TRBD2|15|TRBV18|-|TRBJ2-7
TGTGCCAGCTCACCCGGGTTGGGGGGGTTCGACGAGCAGTACTTC
CASSPGLGGFDEQYF
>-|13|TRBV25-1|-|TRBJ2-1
TGTGCCACCGAGTTTTTATTTTTCAATGAGCAGTTCTTC
CATEFLFFNEQFF
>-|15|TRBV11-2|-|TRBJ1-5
TGTGCCAGCAGCAGATCCGGACAGAGCAATCAGCCCCAGCATTTT
CASSRSGQSNQPQHF
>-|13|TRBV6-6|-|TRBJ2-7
TGTGCCAGCAGTTCAACAGAAAACTACGAGCAGTACTTC
CASSSTENYEQYF
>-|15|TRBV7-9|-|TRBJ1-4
TGTGCCAGCAGTTTAGGTGGGGCCGGTAATGAAAAACTGTTTTTT
CASSLGGAGNEKLFF
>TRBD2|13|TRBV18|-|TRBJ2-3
TGTGCCAGCTCACCAGGGGGGGATGATACGCAGTATTTT
CASSPGGDDTQYF
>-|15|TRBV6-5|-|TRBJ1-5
TGTGCCAGCAGTCCTCAGGGTCGGGTGGATCAGCCCCAGCATTTT
CASSPQGRVDQPQHF
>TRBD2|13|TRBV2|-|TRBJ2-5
TGTGCCAGCAGTGACGGGGGGAGGGAGACCCAGTACTTC
CASSDGGRETQYF
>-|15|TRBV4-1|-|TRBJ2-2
TGCGCCACCGGGCGTGAGGGGGCGAACACCGGGGAGCTGTTTTTT
CATGREGANTGELFF
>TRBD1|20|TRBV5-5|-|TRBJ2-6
TGTGCCAGCAGCCCCCTTAACCGGGACAGGGTTGTAACTGGGGCCAACGTCCTGACTTTC
CASSPLNRDRVVTGANVLTF
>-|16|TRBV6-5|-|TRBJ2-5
TGTGCCAGCAGTTACTCAGCGGAGAGCTTTCAAGAGACCCAGTACTTC
CASSYSAESFQETQYF
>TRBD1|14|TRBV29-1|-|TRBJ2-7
TGCAGCGTTGTAACCCACACAGGGGGGTACGAGCAGTACTTC
CSVVTHTGGYEQYF
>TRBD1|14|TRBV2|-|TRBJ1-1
TGTGCCAGCAGTACATGGACAGGCCTCACTGAAGCTTTCTTT
CASSTWTGLTEAFF
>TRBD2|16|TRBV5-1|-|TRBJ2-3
TGCGCCAGCAGCTGGACTAGCGGGGGGCCGGTAGATACGCAGTATTTT
CASSWTSGGPVDTQYF
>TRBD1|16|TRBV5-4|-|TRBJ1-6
TGTGCCAGCAGCTCCCCGGGACAGGGGGCGAGTTCACCCCTCCACTTT
CASSSPGQGASSPLHF
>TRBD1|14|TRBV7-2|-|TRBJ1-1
TGTGCCAGCAGCTTGACAGGGGGGGACACTGAAGCTTTCTTT
CASSLTGGDTEAFF
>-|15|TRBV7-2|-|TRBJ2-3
TGTGCCAGCAGCTGGACACAGGGTGGGCGGGATACGCAGTATTTT
CASSWTQGGRDTQYF
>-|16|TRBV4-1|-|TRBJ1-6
TGCGCCAGCAGCCAAGATCCAGGGGCCCATAATTCACCCCTCCACTTT
CASSQDPGAHNSPLHF
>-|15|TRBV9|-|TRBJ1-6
TGTGCCAGCAGCCCCCTCAAGCGGGATAATTCACCCCTCCACTTT
CASSPLKRDNSPLHF
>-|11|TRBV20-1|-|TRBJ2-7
TGCAGTGCTACCGACAGGTACGAGCAGTACTTC
CSATDRYEQYF
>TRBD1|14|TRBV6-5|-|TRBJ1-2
TGTGCCAGCAGACGCCCCGGGACAGAAAATGGCTACACCTTC
CASRRPGTENGYTF
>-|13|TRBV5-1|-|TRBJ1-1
TGCGCCAGCAGTCTTCAAGGGGGCACTGAAGCTTTCTTT
CASSLQGGTEAFF
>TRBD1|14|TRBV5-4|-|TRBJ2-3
TGTGCCAGCAGCTTACGCTTGAGACAGGGAACGCAGTATTTT
CASSLRLRQGTQYF
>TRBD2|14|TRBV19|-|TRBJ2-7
TGTGCCAGTAGCGATTGGGGGGGGACCTACGAGCAGTACTTC
CASSDWGGTYEQYF
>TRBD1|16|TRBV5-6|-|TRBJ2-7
TGTGCCAGCAGCTTGGTGGCGACAGGGAGCTCCTACGAGCAGTACTTC
CASSLVATGSSYEQYF
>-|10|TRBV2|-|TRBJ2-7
TGTGCCAGCAGCATCTACGAGCAGTACTTC
CASSIYEQYF
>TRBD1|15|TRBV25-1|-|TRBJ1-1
TGTGCCAGCAGTGACCCGACAGGGTTTGACACTGAAGCTTTCTTT
CASSDPTGFDTEAFF
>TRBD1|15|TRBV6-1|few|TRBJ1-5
TGTGCCAGTCGGTCAGGGACAGGGCGGAATCAGCCCCAGCATTTT
CASRSGTGRNQPQHF
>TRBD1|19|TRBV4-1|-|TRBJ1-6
TGCGCCAGCAGCCAAGATACGGGACAGGCCTACTCCTATAATTCACCCCTCCACTTT
CASSQDTGQAYSYNSPLHF
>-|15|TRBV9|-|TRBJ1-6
TGTGCCAGCAGCTCCCAGACAGGCTATAATTCACCCCTCCACTTT
CASSSQTGYNSPLHF
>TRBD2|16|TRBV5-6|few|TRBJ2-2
TGTGCCAGCAGCTTTCCTAGCGGGGGGAACACCGGGGAGCTGTTTTTT
CASSFPSGGNTGELFF